The subject of this entry is one T cell receptor beta chain. This specimen belongs to a study of blood T cell repertoires in COVID-19. The authors' processing: Reference gene primers were amplified, and this amplification served to estimate nucleated cell counts. Data came from immunoSEQ multiplex PCR; TCRdb stores just in-frame clones and leaves some out. V, J and clone size derive from that table, while D and trimming were established from the DNA sequence. The sample consists of 180,000 or so clones, roughly 82% of them appearing once. Everyone who took part was 18 to 89 years old, and they came from roughly 25 US areas. Participant reports of clinical history set cohort assignment. Symptom resolution, clearance, or two negative PCRs marked the recovered donors of Cohort 3. Sequencing was performed on PBMCs or T cells enriched from blood (not recorded which). This clonotype originated in a man in his fifties or sixties who had recovered from COVID-19.

The CDR3 sequence: CASSLAGGNYNEQFF. The CDR3 DNA is TGTGCCAGCAGCTTAGCGGGAGGCAACTACAATGAGCAGTTCTTC. The rearrangement joins TRBV7-3 to TRBJ2-1, with 8 positions matching TRBD2. Germline V gene data show CDR1 as SGHTA and CDR2 as FQGTGA. There are 15 residues in the CDR3. V gave up 2 bases and J gave up 3 bases; unmatched junction bases: 3.